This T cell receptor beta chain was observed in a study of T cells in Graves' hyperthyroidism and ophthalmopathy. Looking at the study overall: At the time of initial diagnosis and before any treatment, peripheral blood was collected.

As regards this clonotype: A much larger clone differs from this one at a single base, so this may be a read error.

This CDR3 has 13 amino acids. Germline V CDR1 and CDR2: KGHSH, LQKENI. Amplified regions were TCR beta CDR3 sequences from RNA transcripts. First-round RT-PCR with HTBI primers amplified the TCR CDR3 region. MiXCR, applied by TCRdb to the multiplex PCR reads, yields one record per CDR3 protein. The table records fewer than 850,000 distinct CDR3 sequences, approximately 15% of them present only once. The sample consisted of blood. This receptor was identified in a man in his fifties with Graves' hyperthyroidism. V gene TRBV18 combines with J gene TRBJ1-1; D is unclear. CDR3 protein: CVSSSEMNTEAFF. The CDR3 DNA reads TGTGTCAGCTCGAGTGAAATGAACACTGAAGCTTTCTTT.